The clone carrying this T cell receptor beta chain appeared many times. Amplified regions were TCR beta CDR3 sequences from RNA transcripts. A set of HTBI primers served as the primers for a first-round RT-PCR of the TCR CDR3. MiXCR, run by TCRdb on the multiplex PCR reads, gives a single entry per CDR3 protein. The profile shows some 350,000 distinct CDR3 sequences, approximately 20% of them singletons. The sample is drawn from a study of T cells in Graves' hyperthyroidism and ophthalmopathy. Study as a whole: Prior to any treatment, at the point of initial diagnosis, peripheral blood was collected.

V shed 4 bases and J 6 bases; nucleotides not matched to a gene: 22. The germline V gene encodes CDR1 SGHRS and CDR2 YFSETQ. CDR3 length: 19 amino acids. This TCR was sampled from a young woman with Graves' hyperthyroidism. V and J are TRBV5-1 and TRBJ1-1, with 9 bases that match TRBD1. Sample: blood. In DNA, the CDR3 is TGCGCCAGCAGCCACCTCGAAGGGACAGGGCTACCACGGTATCCTGAAGCTTTCTTT. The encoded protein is CASSHLEGTGLPRYPEAFF.